Each of the 20 T cell receptor beta chains below was sequenced from the same sample in a study of T cells in Graves' hyperthyroidism and ophthalmopathy. TCR beta CDR3 regions were amplified from RNA transcripts. In the first-round RT-PCR of the TCR CDR3, the HTBI primer set was used. TCRdb itself ran the multiplex PCR reads through MiXCR, one entry per CDR3 protein. The profile shows fewer than 900,000 distinct CDR3 sequences, around 20% of them singletons. Sequenced: blood. These receptor sequences come from a woman aged 45 to 65 with Graves' hyperthyroidism that later progressed to Graves' ophthalmopathy.

Many counts were recorded for this clonotype. The V and J genes are TRBV27 and TRBJ2-3; 8 bases match TRBD1. This CDR3 is 14 amino acids long. The junction had 6 bases not matched to a gene; V was cut back by 7 bases and J by 3 bases. Germline lookup yields CDR1 MNHEY and CDR2 SMNVEV (reference sequence). The CDR3, as DNA: TGTGCCAGCACGGACAGGGCAGTTACAGATACGCAGTATTTT. Translated, it gives CASTDRAVTDTQYF.

Concerning this clonotype: This could be a read error, since a much larger clone is one nucleotide away. The genes are TRBV28 and TRBJ1-1; D call uncertain. The germline V gene has CDR1 MDHEN and CDR2 SYDVKM. This CDR3 contains 15 residues. CDR3 residues: CAGSLGIGDNTEAFF. CDR3 sequence (DNA): TGTGCCGGCAGTTTGGGGATCGGAGACAACACTGAAGCTTTCTTT.

This chain connects TRBV20-1 to TRBJ1-6; D unresolved. This CDR3 comprises 15 residues. In germline, CDR1 is DFQATT, CDR2 SNEGSKA (reference sequence). V was cut by 0 bases and J by 10 bases, with 16 bases left in between. CDR3: CSARDPWTIGSPLHF. The CDR3 coding sequence is TGCAGTGCTAGAGATCCTTGGACGATCGGGTCACCCCTCCACTTT.

This clonotype has only a few counts. The V call is TRBV27, the J call TRBJ2-3; D remains ambiguous. The CDR3 has 11 amino acids. Germline values: CDR1 MNHEY, CDR2 SMNVEV (reference sequence). V lost 7 bases and J lost 14, with 16 bases in between. Written as DNA, the CDR3 is TGTGCCAGCAACAAATCCCCGGGCCGGTATTTT. Translation: CASNKSPGRYF.

This clonotype was recorded a few times. The V call is TRBV25-1, the J call TRBJ1-3; 9 bases line up with TRBD1. Trimming removed 9 bases from V and 4 bases from J; junction bases left unmatched: 10. The CDR3 has 15 residues. Looked up from germline, CDR1 is MGHDK and CDR2 is SYGVNS. The CDR3 protein is CASTETGGSGNTIYF. CDR3 nucleotide sequence: TGTGCCAGTACCGAGACAGGGGGATCCGGAAACACCATATATTTT.

This clonotype has a count of ten or more. Germline and junction disagree at one end, which may indicate a read error. The rearrangement links TRBV3-1 to TRBJ1-2, with D perhaps matching TRBD1 (5 bases). Germline V CDR1 and CDR2: LGHDT, YNNKEL (reference sequence). There are 14 residues in the CDR3. In DNA, the CDR3 is TGTGCCAGCAACCAACGCATTGGGGGATGGGGCTACACCTTC. Translation: CASNQRIGGWGYTF.

This clonotype was observed a handful of times. The V call is TRBV4-2, the J call TRBJ2-1, with 8 bases that match TRBD1. Germline CDR1 LGHNA, CDR2 YNFKEQ. J lost 4 bases, V lost 4 bases, and 12 bases had no gene match. The CDR3 length is 17 residues. The chain's CDR3 is CASSPQSSRDRYNEQFF. The CDR3 DNA reads TGTGCCAGCAGCCCCCAAAGCTCCCGGGACAGGTACAATGAGCAGTTCTTC.

V gene TRBV19 combines with J gene TRBJ2-1; 9 nucleotides match TRBD1. This CDR3 contains 16 residues. CDR1 is LNHDA, CDR2 SQIVND, per germline (reference sequence). V shed 4 bases, J shed 3 bases, and the junction held 7 bases outside the gene matches. CDR3 sequence reads: CASSNTWTGDYNEQFF. CDR3 coding DNA: TGTGCCAGTAGTAATACCTGGACAGGGGACTACAATGAGCAGTTCTTC.

This clonotype was detected only a few times. This chain uses TRBV6-1 with TRBJ2-5; 9 bases fit TRBD1. This CDR3 spans 13 amino acids. Germline trimming cut 11 bases from V and 4 bases from J; bases unmatched to any gene: 8. The germline V gene encodes CDR1 MNHNS and CDR2 SASEGT. CDR3 amino acids: CAELGQGRETQYF. CDR3 in DNA: TGTGCCGAGCTGGGACAGGGAAGAGAGACCCAGTACTTC.

The chain recombines TRBV20-1 with TRBJ2-3; 8 bases map to TRBD2. The CDR3 spans 13 residues. CDR1 and CDR2 from the germline V gene are DFQATT and SNEGSKA (reference sequence). The junction had 1 base not matched to a gene; V was cut back by 4 bases and J by 1 base. CDR3 in DNA: TGCAGTGCTAAACTAGCGGGCACAGATACGCAGTATTTT. It encodes CSAKLAGTDTQYF.

V gene TRBV20-1 combines with J gene TRBJ2-1; D is perhaps TRBD1 (6 bases). Trimming pared 3 bases from V and 4 bases from J, leaving 16 bases between. Germline loops: CDR1 DFQATT, CDR2 SNEGSKA (reference sequence). The CDR3 totals 15 residues. CDR3 nucleotides: TGCAGTGCTAGGGCCCGGGACACAGTATACAATGAGCAGTTCTTC. Protein sequence: CSARARDTVYNEQFF.

This clonotype has at least ten counts. This chain links TRBV12-3 or TRBV12-4 with TRBJ1-6; D not certain. V gave up 6 bases and J gave up 10 bases, with 13 bases separating them. The CDR3 is made up of 13 amino acids. CDR3: CASRSPSRSPLHF. Written as DNA, the CDR3 is TGTGCCAGCAGATCACCGAGTAGGTCACCCCTCCACTTT.

The V call is TRBV29-1, the J call TRBJ2-5; D uncertain. This CDR3 is 12 amino acids long. V gave up 6 bases and J gave up 5 bases, with 13 bases separating them. The germline CDR1 and CDR2 sequences are SQVTM and ANQGSEA. The DNA of the CDR3 is TGCAGCGTACACCCCCCCGGTGAGACCCAGTACTTC. Protein product: CSVHPPGETQYF.

V is TRBV7-2 and J is TRBJ1-3, with D tentatively TRBD1 (6 bases). The V end was cut by 5 bases, the J end by 0 bases, with 17 bases between. The CDR3 is 17 residues long. Germline V lookup: CDR1 SGHTA, CDR2 FQGNSA. CDR3 bases: TGTGCCAGCAGCCCCCGGGGGGGGCTGGACTCTGGAAACACCATATATTTT. It translates to CASSPRGGLDSGNTIYF.

This clonotype was seen many times. The V call is TRBV5-1, the J call TRBJ1-1; 9 nucleotides agree with TRBD1. V shed 4 bases, J shed 0 bases, and the junction held 7 bases outside the gene matches. In germline, CDR1 is SGHRS, CDR2 YFSETQ. The CDR3 is 16 residues long. The CDR3 protein is CASSDRTGAMNTEAFF. The DNA for the CDR3 is TGCGCCAGCAGCGATCGGACAGGGGCTATGAACACTGAAGCTTTCTTT.

This clonotype was seen a handful of times. This sequence joins TRBV7-3 and TRBJ2-1; 7 nucleotides line up with TRBD1. V lost 2 bases, J lost 6 bases, and 4 bases stayed unmatched. The CDR3 contains 14 residues. CDR1 is SGHTA, CDR2 FQGTGA, per germline. CDR3 residues: CASSLLPGGNEQFF. In DNA form, the CDR3 reads TGTGCCAGCAGCTTACTTCCAGGGGGCAATGAGCAGTTCTTC.

The chain couples TRBV6-5 to TRBJ1-2; 8 nucleotides match TRBD1. This CDR3 is built from 15 residues. Germline CDR1 is MNHEY and CDR2 is SVGAGI. Losses at the gene ends were 0 bases for V and 7 bases for J; bases not matched to a gene: 7. CDR3 sequence reads: CASSYSSGTGSGYTF. The CDR3 DNA is TGTGCCAGCAGTTACTCGTCCGGGACAGGATCTGGCTACACCTTC.

This clonotype was seen a handful of times. The rearrangement uses TRBV11-2 and TRBJ2-3; D is tentatively TRBD1 or TRBD2 (8 bases each). The CDR3 length is 16 residues. Trimming took 5 bases from V and 0 from J, leaving 15 bases between them. The germline CDR1 and CDR2 sequences are SGHAT and FQNNGV. The DNA for the CDR3 is TGTGCCAGCAGCATAGCGGGACAGGAGAGCACAGATACGCAGTATTTT. This gives the protein CASSIAGQESTDTQYF.

This clonotype was seen many times. V and J are TRBV11-2 and TRBJ1-1, with TRBD1 identical over 8 bases. The V and J ends lost 6 bases and 7 bases, in that order; junction bases with no gene match: 7. The length of the CDR3 is 13 residues. CDR1 SGHAT and CDR2 FQNNGV come from the germline V gene. CDR3 nucleotide sequence: TGTGCCAGCAGACCGACAGGGGCCAATGAAGCTTTCTTT. It yields the protein CASRPTGANEAFF.

Of note for this clonotype: A read error may be the cause here, since a much bigger clone is one base away. The chain is built from TRBV3-1 and TRBJ1-4; 8 nucleotides match TRBD1. This CDR3 contains 16 residues. Germline trimming cut 2 bases from V and 5 bases from J; bases unmatched to any gene: 7. The V gene's germline CDR1 is LGHDT and CDR2 YNNKEL (reference sequence). CDR3 sequence (DNA): TGTGCCAGCAGCCAACCAACCGGGACAGGCAATGAAAAACTGTTTTTT. Translation: CASSQPTGTGNEKLFF. Drawing the rest from reference TRBV3-1 and TRBJ1-4, the complete variable domain is DTAVSQTPKYLVTQMGNDKSIKCEQNLGHDTMYWYKQDSKKFLKIMFSYNNKELIINETVPNRFSPKSPDKAHLNLHINSLELGDSAVYFCASSQPTGTGNEKLFFGSGTQLSVL.